Here is one T cell receptor (beta chain) with its context. This record belongs to a study of blood T cell repertoires in COVID-19. The wider study: Italy, Spain and the United States were the sources of the convalescent and acute COVID-19 samples.

The J segment lost 7 bases and the V segment lost 5 bases, leaving 9 bases of the junction unmatched. Germline V gene sequence: CDR1 SGHTA, CDR2 FQGNSA. The CDR3 length is 15 residues. Profiling relied on immunoSEQ multiplex PCR, and the TCRdb table lists in-frame clones only, not all of them. The table has approximately 170,000 clones, approximately 84% seen once; the top ten hold around 2.7%. This receptor was taken from a woman aged 80 or older with COVID-19, enrolled during active disease. The sequenced material came from peripheral blood. V gene TRBV7-2 combines with J gene TRBJ2-7; TRBD1 matches 12 bases. The CDR3 reads CASSDGTGGLREQYF. The DNA for the CDR3 is TGTGCCAGCAGCGACGGGACAGGGGGCTTGCGGGAGCAGTACTTC.